These 10 T cell receptor beta chains came from one sample sequenced in a study of blood T cell repertoires in COVID-19. Only in-frame clones appear in the TCRdb table, and some are missing; sequencing was by immunoSEQ multiplex PCR. The repertoire includes fewer than 55,000 clones, 65% to 85% of them detected once, and 1.6% sits in the top ten. Sequenced material: peripheral blood. The receptor source for this set is a man aged 50 to 59 with acute or convalescent COVID-19.

The chain couples TRBV5-6 to TRBJ2-3, with TRBD1 identical over 8 bases. This CDR3 spans 16 amino acids. Germline values: CDR1 SGHDT, CDR2 YYEEEE. Unmatched junction bases numbered 11, after V lost 4 bases and J lost 4 bases. The CDR3 bases are TGTGCCAGCAGCCAACCGGGGGCAGGGGGCGCAGATACGCAGTATTTT. It encodes CASSQPGAGGADTQYF.

The chain couples TRBV4-1 to TRBJ2-7, with TRBD1 matching 7 bases. Germline V gene sequence: CDR1 MGHRA, CDR2 YSYEKL. This CDR3 is built from 15 residues. Germline trimming cut 4 bases from V and 3 bases from J; bases unmatched to any gene: 9. CDR3 bases: TGCGCCAGCAGCCCCCGGGACAGCCTTTTCTACGAGCAGTACTTC. Encoded protein: CASSPRDSLFYEQYF.

For the CDR3, the DNA is TGTGCCAGCAGCTTGGCCAAGGGGGCAGGAGAGACCCAGTACTTC. It is translated as CASSLAKGAGETQYF. The V call is TRBV5-4, the J call TRBJ2-5, with TRBD1 identical over 7 bases. This CDR3 has 15 residues. The V gene's germline CDR1 is SGHNT and CDR2 YYREEE (reference sequence). Trimming at V came to 0 bases and at J to 4 bases, leaving 6 bases not matched to a gene.

The chain employs TRBV10-2 and TRBJ1-2; TRBD1 matches 9 bases. The CDR3 runs to 17 residues. Germline assignment: CDR1 WSHSY and CDR2 SAAADI. The ends lost 7 bases at V and 4 bases at J; junction bases unmatched: 16. The CDR3 spells CASTPTGGSRILYGYTF. Written as DNA, the CDR3 is TGCGCCAGCACCCCGACAGGGGGATCTCGAATACTCTATGGCTACACCTTC.

This chain joins TRBV28 and TRBJ2-3; TRBD2 matches at 7 bases. The length of the CDR3 is 17 residues. V dropped 5 bases and J dropped 6; count of bases not matched to a gene: 17. Germline CDR1 reads MDHEN; CDR2 reads SYDVKM. The CDR3 reads CASSQPTTGREGDTQYF. Written as DNA, the CDR3 is TGTGCCAGCAGTCAGCCCACAACGGGCAGGGAGGGGGATACGCAGTATTTT.

This sequence joins TRBV5-1 and TRBJ2-5; 7 bases are shared with TRBD1. V dropped 0 bases and J dropped 4; count of bases not matched to a gene: 6. There are 15 residues in the CDR3. Germline values: CDR1 SGHRS, CDR2 YFSETQ. The CDR3 sequence: CASSLEGTGVETQYF. Here the CDR3 DNA reads TGCGCCAGCAGCTTGGAGGGTACAGGGGTAGAGACCCAGTACTTC.

The rearrangement joins TRBV6-5 to TRBJ1-6; TRBD1 matches at 8 bases. Trimming cost V 5 bases and J 9 bases; bases outside gene matches: 6. Germline V CDR1 and CDR2: MNHEY, SVGAGI. The CDR3 runs 14 residues. The CDR3 sequence: CASSPQGAGSPLHF. CDR3 coding DNA: TGTGCCAGCAGTCCTCAGGGGGCAGGTTCACCCCTCCACTTT.

This clone was detected only a few times. This chain connects TRBV6-5 to TRBJ2-2; weak D call: TRBD2 (5 bases). V was pared by 4 bases and J by 3 bases, with 15 bases between. The CDR3 extends over 16 amino acids. Germline CDR1 and CDR2: MNHEY and SVGAGI. CDR3 residues: CASSSLTPGDTGELFF. The CDR3 DNA sequence: TGTGCCAGCAGTTCCTTGACACCCGGGGACACCGGGGAGCTGTTTTTT.

The chain links TRBV27 to TRBJ1-1; TRBD1 might be the D (6 bases). The germline CDR1 and CDR2 sequences are MNHEY and SMNVEV (reference sequence). The CDR3 length is 16 residues. Trimming cost V 3 bases and J 4 bases, with 18 bases left between them. CDR3 protein: CASSFRKGGVSTEAFF. The CDR3 DNA is TGTGCCAGCAGTTTCCGAAAAGGGGGAGTGAGCACTGAAGCTTTCTTT.

The rearrangement joins TRBV11-2 to TRBJ1-4; weak D call: TRBD1 (6 bases). V was trimmed by 2 bases and J by 6 bases, leaving 13 bases between them. This CDR3 is 15 amino acids long. From germline, CDR1 is SGHAT and CDR2 FQNNGV. The CDR3 sequence: CASSLLGGSDEKLFF. The CDR3 DNA reads as TGTGCCAGCAGCTTATTAGGGGGAAGTGATGAAAAACTGTTTTTT. Looking up the rest from reference TRBV11-2 and TRBJ1-4 gives the full variable domain: EAGVAQSPRYKIIEKRQSVAFWCNPISGHATLYWYQQILGQGPKLLIQFQNNGVVDDSQLPKDRFSAERLKGVDSTLKIQPAKLEDSAVYLCASSLLGGSDEKLFFGSGTQLSVL.